The clone carrying this T cell receptor (beta chain) was detected ten times or more. Its antigen is unidentified. The sample comes from a study of T cells after yellow fever vaccination. Study conclusions and caveats: It was a small share of clonotypes that appeared in both CD4 and CD8 compartments.

5'RACE template switching produced TCR cDNA carrying a universal primer site and UMIs. TCRdb called the 5' RACE reads again in MiXCR, with one record for every CDR3 protein. The table has about 240,000 distinct CDR3 sequences, about 7% seen once. Trimming removed 0 bases from V and 0 bases from J; junction bases left unmatched: 11. There are 19 residues in the CDR3. CDR1 is SGHRS, CDR2 YFSETQ, per germline. V is TRBV5-1 and J is TRBJ2-2; 7 positions agree with TRBD1. The source of this sequence is a man aged 25-45 years who received the YFV17D yellow fever vaccine. The sample consisted of CD4+ T cells sorted from PBMCs, taken 15 days after the yellow fever booster vaccination. The DNA of the CDR3 is TGCGCCAGCAGCTTGGCCCAGGGGGTGTTCAGCGCGAACACCGGGGAGCTGTTTTTT. It yields the protein CASSLAQGVFSANTGELFF.